This TCR beta chain came from a study of T cell responses to AZD1222 COVID-19 vaccine. Overall study: Pooling covered second doses at about 4 or about 12 weeks. Study conclusions and caveats: The peak T cell response came first, and repertoires were sampled only after it. Spike-specific TCRs gained breadth and depth after people received two AZD1222 doses. Just five to seven AZD1222 recipients tested seropositive at baseline.

The repertoire was sequenced with immunoSEQ multiplex PCR; TCRdb's copy has only in-frame clones and lacks some. The sample consists of more than 80,000 clones, around 90% of them appearing once. As regards this clone: Its antigen is still unknown.

The V and J ends lost 4 bases and 3 bases, in that order; junction bases with no gene match: 4. The CDR3 totals 13 residues. Germline V CDR1 and CDR2: GTSNPN, SVGIG (reference sequence). The sample in question was peripheral blood, obtained on day 0 of AZD1222 vaccination. This rearrangement joins TRBV30 to TRBJ2-3; 7 bases align to TRBD2. The TCR was taken from an adult in good health. The CDR3 DNA is TGTGCCTGGACGGGTAGCGGGACAGATACGCAGTATTTT. Its translation: CAWTGSGTDTQYF.